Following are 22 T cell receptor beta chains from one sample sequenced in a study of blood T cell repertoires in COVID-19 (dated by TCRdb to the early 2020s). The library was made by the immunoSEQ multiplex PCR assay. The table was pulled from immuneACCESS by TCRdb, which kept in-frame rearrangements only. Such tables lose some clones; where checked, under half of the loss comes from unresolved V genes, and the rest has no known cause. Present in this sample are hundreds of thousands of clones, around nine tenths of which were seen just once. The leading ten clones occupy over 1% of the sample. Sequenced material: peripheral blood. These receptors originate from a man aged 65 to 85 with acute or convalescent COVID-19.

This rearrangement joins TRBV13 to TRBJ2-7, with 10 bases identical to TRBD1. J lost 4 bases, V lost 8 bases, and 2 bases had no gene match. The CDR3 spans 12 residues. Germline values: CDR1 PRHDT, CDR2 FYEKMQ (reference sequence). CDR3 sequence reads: CASGQGVYEQYF. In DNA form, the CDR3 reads TGTGCCAGCGGACAGGGGGTGTACGAGCAGTACTTC.

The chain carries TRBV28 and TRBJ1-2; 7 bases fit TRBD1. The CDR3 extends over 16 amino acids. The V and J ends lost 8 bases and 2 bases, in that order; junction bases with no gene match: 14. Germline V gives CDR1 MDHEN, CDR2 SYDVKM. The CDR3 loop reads CASSNDPRGSNYGYTF. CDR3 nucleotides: TGTGCCAGCTCCAACGACCCCAGGGGGTCAAACTATGGCTACACCTTC.

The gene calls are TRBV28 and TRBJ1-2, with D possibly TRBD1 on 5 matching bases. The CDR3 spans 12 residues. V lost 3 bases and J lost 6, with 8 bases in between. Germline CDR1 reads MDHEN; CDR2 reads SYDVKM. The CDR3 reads CASSLAGDGYTF. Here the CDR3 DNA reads TGTGCCAGCAGTTTGGCGGGGGATGGCTACACCTTC.

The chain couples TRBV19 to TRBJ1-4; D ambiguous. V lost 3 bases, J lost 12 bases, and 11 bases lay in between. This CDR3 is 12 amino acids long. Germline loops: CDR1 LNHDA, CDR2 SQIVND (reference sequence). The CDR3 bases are TGTGCCAGTAGTATGGGCTGGAGGGAACTGTTTTTT. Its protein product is CASSMGWRELFF.

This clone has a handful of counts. This CDR3 reads CASSRGGDYEQYF. For the CDR3, the DNA is TGCGCCAGCAGCCGAGGGGGAGACTACGAGCAGTACTTC. V and J are TRBV5-1 and TRBJ2-7, with a weak D call TRBD1 (6 bases). CDR3 length: 13 residues. Germline V lookup: CDR1 SGHRS, CDR2 YFSETQ. Trimming left V 4 bases short and J 3 bases short, with 11 bases between.

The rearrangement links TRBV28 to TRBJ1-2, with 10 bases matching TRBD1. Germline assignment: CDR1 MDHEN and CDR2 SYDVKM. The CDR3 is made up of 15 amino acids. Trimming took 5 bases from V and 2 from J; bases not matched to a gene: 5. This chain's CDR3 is CASSTPGQGNYGYTF. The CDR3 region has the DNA TGTGCCAGCAGTACACCGGGACAGGGGAACTATGGCTACACCTTC.

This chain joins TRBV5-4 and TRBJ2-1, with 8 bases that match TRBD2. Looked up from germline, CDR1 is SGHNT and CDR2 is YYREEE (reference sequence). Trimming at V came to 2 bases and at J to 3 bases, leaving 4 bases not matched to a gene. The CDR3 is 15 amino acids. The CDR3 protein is CASSFGLAGYNEQFF. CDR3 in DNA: TGTGCCAGCAGCTTTGGCCTAGCGGGCTACAATGAGCAGTTCTTC.

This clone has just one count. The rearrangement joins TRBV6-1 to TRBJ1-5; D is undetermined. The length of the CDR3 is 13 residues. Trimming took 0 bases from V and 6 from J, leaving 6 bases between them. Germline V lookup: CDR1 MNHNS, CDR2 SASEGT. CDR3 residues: CASSEALSQPQHF. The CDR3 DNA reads TGTGCCAGCAGTGAAGCGCTTAGTCAGCCCCAGCATTTT.

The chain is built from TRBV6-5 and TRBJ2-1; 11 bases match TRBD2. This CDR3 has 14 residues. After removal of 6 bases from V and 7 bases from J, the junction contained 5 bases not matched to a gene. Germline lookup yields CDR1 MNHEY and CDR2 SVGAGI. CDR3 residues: CASSHGLAGNEQFF. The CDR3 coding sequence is TGTGCCAGCAGCCACGGACTAGCGGGTAATGAGCAGTTCTTC.

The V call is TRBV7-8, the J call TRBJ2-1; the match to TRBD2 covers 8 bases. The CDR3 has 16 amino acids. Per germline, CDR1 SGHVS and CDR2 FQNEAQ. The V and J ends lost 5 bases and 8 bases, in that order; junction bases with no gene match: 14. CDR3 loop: CASSVSASGFLDEQFF. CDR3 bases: TGTGCCAGCAGCGTGTCGGCTAGCGGGTTCCTTGATGAGCAGTTCTTC. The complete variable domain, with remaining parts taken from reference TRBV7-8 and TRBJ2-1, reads GAGVSQSPRYKVAKRGQDVALRCDPISGHVSLFWYQQALGQGPEFLTYFQNEAQLDKSGLPSDRFFAERPEGSVSTLKIQRTQQEDSAVYLCASSVSASGFLDEQFFGPGTRLTVL.

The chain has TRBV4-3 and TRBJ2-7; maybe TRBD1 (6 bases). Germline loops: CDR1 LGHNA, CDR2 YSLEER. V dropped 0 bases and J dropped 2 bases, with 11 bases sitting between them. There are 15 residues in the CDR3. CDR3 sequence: CASSQDQGTPYEQYF. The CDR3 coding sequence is TGCGCCAGCAGCCAAGATCAGGGGACCCCCTACGAGCAGTACTTC.

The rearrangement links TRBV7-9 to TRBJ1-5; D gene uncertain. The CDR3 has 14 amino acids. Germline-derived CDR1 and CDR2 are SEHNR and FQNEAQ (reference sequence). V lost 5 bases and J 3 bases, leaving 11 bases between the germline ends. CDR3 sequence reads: CASSPGSYNQPQHF. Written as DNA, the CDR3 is TGTGCCAGCAGCCCGGGTTCCTACAATCAGCCCCAGCATTTT.

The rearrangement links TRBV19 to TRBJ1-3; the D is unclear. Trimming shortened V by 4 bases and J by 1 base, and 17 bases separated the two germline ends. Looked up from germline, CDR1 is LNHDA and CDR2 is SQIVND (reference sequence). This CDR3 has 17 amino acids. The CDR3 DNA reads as TGTGCCAGTAGTACCCCGGAGGGTAGGTCATCTGGAAACACCATATATTTT. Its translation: CASSTPEGRSSGNTIYF.

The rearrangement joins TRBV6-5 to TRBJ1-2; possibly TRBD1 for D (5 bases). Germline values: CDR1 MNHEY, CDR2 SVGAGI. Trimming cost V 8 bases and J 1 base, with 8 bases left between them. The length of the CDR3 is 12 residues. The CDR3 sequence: CASSTVNYGYTF. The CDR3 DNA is TGTGCCAGCTCGACAGTTAACTATGGCTACACCTTC.

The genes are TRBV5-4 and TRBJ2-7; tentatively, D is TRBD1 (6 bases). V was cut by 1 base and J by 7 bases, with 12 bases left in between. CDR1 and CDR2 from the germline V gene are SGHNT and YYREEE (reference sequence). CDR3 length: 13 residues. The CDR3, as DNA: TGTGCCAGCAGCTTGACCACTACAGGGGAGCAGTACTTC. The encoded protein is CASSLTTTGEQYF.

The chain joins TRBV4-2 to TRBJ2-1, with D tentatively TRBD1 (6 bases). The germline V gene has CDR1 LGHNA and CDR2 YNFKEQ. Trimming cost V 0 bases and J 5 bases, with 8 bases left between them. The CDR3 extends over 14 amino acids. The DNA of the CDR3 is TGTGCCAGCAGCCAAGATGGGGACAACAATGAGCAGTTCTTC. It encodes CASSQDGDNNEQFF.

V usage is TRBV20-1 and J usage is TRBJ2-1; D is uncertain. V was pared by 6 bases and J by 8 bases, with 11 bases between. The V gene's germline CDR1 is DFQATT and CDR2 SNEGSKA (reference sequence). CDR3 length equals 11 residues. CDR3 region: CSAQASDEQFF. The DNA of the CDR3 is TGCAGTGCCCAAGCTTCGGATGAGCAGTTCTTC.

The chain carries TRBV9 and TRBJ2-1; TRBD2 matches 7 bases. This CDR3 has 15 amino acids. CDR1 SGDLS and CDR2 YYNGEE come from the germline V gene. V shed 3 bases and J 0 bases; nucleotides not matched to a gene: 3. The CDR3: CASSEGGGSYNEQFF. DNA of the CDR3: TGTGCCAGCAGCGAGGGCGGGGGCTCCTACAATGAGCAGTTCTTC.

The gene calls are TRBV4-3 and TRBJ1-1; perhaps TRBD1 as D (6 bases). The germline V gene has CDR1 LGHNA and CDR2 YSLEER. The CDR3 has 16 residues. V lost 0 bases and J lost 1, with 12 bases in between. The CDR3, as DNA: TGCGCCAGCAGCCAAGATGTCGGGGGGGCGAACACTGAAGCTTTCTTT. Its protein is CASSQDVGGANTEAFF.

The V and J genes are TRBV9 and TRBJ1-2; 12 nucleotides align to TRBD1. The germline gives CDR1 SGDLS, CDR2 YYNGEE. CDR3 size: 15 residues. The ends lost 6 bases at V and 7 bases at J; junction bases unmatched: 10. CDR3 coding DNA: TGTGCCAGCACCAAAGAGGGACAGGGGGCGCGTGGCTACACCTTC. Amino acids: CASTKEGQGARGYTF.

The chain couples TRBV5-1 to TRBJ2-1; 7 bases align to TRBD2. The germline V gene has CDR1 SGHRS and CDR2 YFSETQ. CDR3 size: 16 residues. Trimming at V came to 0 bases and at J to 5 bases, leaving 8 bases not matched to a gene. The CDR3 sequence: CASSLVAGRGHNEQFF. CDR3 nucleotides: TGCGCCAGCAGCTTGGTGGCAGGGAGGGGACACAATGAGCAGTTCTTC. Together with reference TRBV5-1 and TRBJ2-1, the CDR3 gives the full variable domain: KAGVTQTPRYLIKTRGQQVTLSCSPISGHRSVSWYQQTPGQGLQFLFEYFSETQRNKGNFPGRFSGRQFSNSRSEMNVSTLELGDSALYLCASSLVAGRGHNEQFFGPGTRLTVL.

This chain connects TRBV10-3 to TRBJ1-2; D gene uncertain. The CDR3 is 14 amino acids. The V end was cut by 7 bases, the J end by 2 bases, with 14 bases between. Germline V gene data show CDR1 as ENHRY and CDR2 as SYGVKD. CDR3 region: CAIMSPGLNYGYTF. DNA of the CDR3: TGTGCCATCATGTCTCCAGGTCTAAACTATGGCTACACCTTC.